The 16 T cell receptor beta chains in this list originate from one sample, sequenced in a study of CD8+ T cells in alopecia areata (dated by TCRdb to between 2018 and 2020). The intended sense of this specimen's time point label: baseline before oral tofacitinib. Library preparation was by the immunoSEQ multiplex PCR assay. To provide template for TCR sequencing, every sample had RNA extracted and reverse transcribed into cDNA. TCRdb's version of the immuneACCESS table is confined to in-frame rearrangements and falls short of the full clone set. An unresolved V gene accounts for under half of the shortfall where checked; the remainder is of unknown origin. Here the sample has about 150,000 clones; around 50% occur a single time. Clones ranked in the top ten supply approximately 19% of the sample. The specimen comprised CD8+ T cells sorted from blood, sampled at week 0. These receptors were obtained from a human donor with alopecia areata.

This chain joins TRBV30 and TRBJ1-1, with D perhaps TRBD1 (6 bases). The germline V gene encodes CDR1 GTSNPN and CDR2 SVGIG (reference sequence). CDR3 size: 12 residues. CDR3 nucleotides: TGTGCTTTGGGACACTCGAACACTGAAGCTTTCTTT. It translates to CALGHSNTEAFF.

This sequence joins TRBV13 and TRBJ2-1, with TRBD1 identical over 7 bases. Germline CDR1 and CDR2: PRHDT and FYEKMQ (reference sequence). The CDR3 totals 16 residues. Losses at the gene ends were 3 bases for V and 0 bases for J; bases not matched to a gene: 5. CDR3 residues: CASSLGQSYSYNEQFF. DNA for the CDR3: TGTGCCAGCAGCTTGGGACAGTCCTACTCCTACAATGAGCAGTTCTTC.

This chain joins TRBV29-1 and TRBJ1-2; TRBD1 matches 10 bases. V lost 4 bases to trimming and J lost 4 bases; unmatched junction nucleotides: 12. The CDR3 loop spans 16 amino acids. Germline V lookup: CDR1 SQVTM, CDR2 ANQGSEA. Here the CDR3 reads CSVVGTGVDGVYGYTF. Here the CDR3 DNA reads TGCAGCGTTGTGGGGACAGGGGTGGATGGGGTCTATGGCTACACCTTC.

This chain links TRBV29-1 with TRBJ1-2; D gene uncertain. There are 13 residues in the CDR3. Germline loops: CDR1 SQVTM, CDR2 ANQGSEA. Trimming cost V 7 bases and J 0 bases, with 12 bases left between them. The CDR3 nucleotides read TGCAGCGCCCCTTCGGGAGCTAACTATGGCTACACCTTC. Protein sequence: CSAPSGANYGYTF.

The chain links TRBV7-9 to TRBJ2-5; a weak D match, TRBD2 (6 bases). The CDR3 loop spans 14 amino acids. The germline V gene has CDR1 SEHNR and CDR2 FQNEAQ (reference sequence). Trimming removed 4 bases at V and 2 bases at J, with 11 bases between. The CDR3 reads CASSSHGGQETQYF. The CDR3 DNA reads as TGTGCCAGCAGCTCCCATGGAGGGCAAGAGACCCAGTACTTC.

The chain is built from TRBV10-3 and TRBJ1-5; a possible D gene is TRBD1 (6 bases). V gave up 3 bases and J gave up 4 bases, with 16 bases separating them. The CDR3 extends over 16 amino acids. Looked up from germline, CDR1 is ENHRY and CDR2 is SYGVKD. DNA for the CDR3: TGTGCCATCAGTGATCGACAGGCGCCGGGGAATCAGCCCCAGCATTTT. It encodes CAISDRQAPGNQPQHF.

In this sample, this clone turned up a few times. V and J are TRBV25-1 and TRBJ1-2, with D possibly being TRBD1 (5 bases). Trimming stripped 7 bases from V and 6 bases from J, with 15 bases between. Germline CDR1 and CDR2: MGHDK and SYGVNS. The CDR3 has 13 residues. The DNA for the CDR3 is TGTGCCAGCACCTACGGAGGGGCAGATGGCTACACCTTC. Protein: CASTYGGADGYTF.

This clone was seen more than once but under ten times. The rearrangement uses TRBV27 and TRBJ1-5; D remains ambiguous. Trimming took 1 base from V and 3 from J, leaving 4 bases between them. The germline V gene encodes CDR1 MNHEY and CDR2 SMNVEV (reference sequence). The CDR3 has 13 amino acids. The CDR3 nucleotides read TGTGCCAGCAGTTTATTGTTCAATCAGCCCCAGCATTTT. It encodes CASSLLFNQPQHF.

The V and J genes are TRBV5-1 and TRBJ1-6, with D unclear. The CDR3 loop spans 19 amino acids. CDR1 SGHRS and CDR2 YFSETQ come from the germline V gene. The V gene lost 4 bases and the J gene lost 0 bases, with 20 bases spanning the gap. CDR3 nucleotide sequence: TGCGCCAGCAGCCCGCGGTTATTTTCGATCAGCTCCTATAATTCACCCCTCCACTTT. It specifies CASSPRLFSISSYNSPLHF.

This clone came up a few times. The chain carries TRBV19 and TRBJ2-1; 9 bases map to TRBD2. Germline V CDR1 and CDR2: LNHDA, SQIVND (reference sequence). V lost 3 bases and J lost 2; bases outside the gene matches: 2. The CDR3 has 15 residues. The CDR3 bases are TGTGCCAGTAGTATGGCTAGCGGGGCCTACAATGAGCAGTTCTTC. Encoded protein: CASSMASGAYNEQFF. Complete variable domain (other parts from reference TRBV19 and TRBJ2-1): DGGITQSPKYLFRKEGQNVTLSCEQNLNHDAMYWYRQDPGQGLRLIYYSQIVNDFQKGDIAEGYSVSREKKESFPLTVTSAQKNPTAFYLCASSMASGAYNEQFFGPGTRLTVL.

The genes are TRBV2 and TRBJ2-1; the D gene could be TRBD1 or TRBD2 (5 bases each). Trimming took off 6 bases at V and 3 bases at J, with 15 bases between the two ends. Per the germline V gene, CDR1 is SNHLY and CDR2 is FYNNEI. The CDR3 is 15 amino acids. The DNA of the CDR3 is TGTGCCAGCAGACCCGGGACGGGTATCTACAATGAGCAGTTCTTC. It specifies CASRPGTGIYNEQFF.

This clone was seen a handful of times. The genes are TRBV7-9 and TRBJ1-1; the match to TRBD1 covers 8 bases. The V gene's germline CDR1 is SEHNR and CDR2 FQNEAQ (reference sequence). With 4 bases clipped from V and 1 base from J, the junction kept 2 bases outside the gene matches. The CDR3 sequence is 14 residues long. The CDR3 DNA reads TGTGCCAGCAGCTCGGACAGGGCGAACACTGAAGCTTTCTTT. Amino acids: CASSSDRANTEAFF.

The CDR3 loop reads CASSEETQYF. CDR3 DNA: TGTGCCAGCAGTGAAGAGACCCAGTACTTC. The rearrangement uses TRBV2 and TRBJ2-5; D not resolved. The CDR3 length is 10 residues. Trimming pared 1 base from V and 6 bases from J, leaving 0 bases between. Germline V lookup: CDR1 SNHLY, CDR2 FYNNEI.

The V gene is TRBV4-1, the J gene TRBJ1-6; D ambiguous. Germline V gene lookup returns CDR1 MGHRA and CDR2 YSYEKL. The CDR3 has 16 amino acids. V was clipped by 2 bases and J by 7 bases, with 15 bases between them. The CDR3 loop reads CASSQSESSINSPLHF. The CDR3 bases are TGCGCCAGCAGCCAATCGGAAAGCTCTATAAATTCACCCCTCCACTTT.

The chain is built from TRBV29-1 and TRBJ1-1; D not resolved. From germline, CDR1 is SQVTM and CDR2 ANQGSEA. V was trimmed by 0 bases and J by 7 bases, leaving 3 bases between them. The CDR3 runs 10 residues. The CDR3 DNA follows: TGCAGCGTTGAAGAAGGTGAAGCTTTCTTT. Translated, it gives CSVEEGEAFF.

The V gene is TRBV7-9, the J gene TRBJ2-7; TRBD1 might be the D (6 bases). CDR1 and CDR2 from the germline V gene are SEHNR and FQNEAQ (reference sequence). This CDR3 comprises 13 residues. V gave up 5 bases and J gave up 4 bases, with 12 bases separating them. The DNA for the CDR3 is TGTGCCAGCAGCGAAACTGACAGGTACGAGCAGTACTTC. Translating it yields CASSETDRYEQYF.